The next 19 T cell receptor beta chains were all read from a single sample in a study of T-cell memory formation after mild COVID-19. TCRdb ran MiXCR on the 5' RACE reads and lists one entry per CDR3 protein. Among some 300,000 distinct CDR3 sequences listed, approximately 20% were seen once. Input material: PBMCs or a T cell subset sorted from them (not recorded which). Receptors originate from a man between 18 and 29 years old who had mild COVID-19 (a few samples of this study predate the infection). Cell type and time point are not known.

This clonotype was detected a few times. This CDR3 is CAISDRGRGGEETQYF. Written as DNA, the CDR3 is TGTGCCATCAGCGACCGGGGGCGAGGCGGGGAAGAGACCCAGTACTTC. The V and J genes are TRBV10-3 and TRBJ2-5; D possibly matches TRBD1 or TRBD2 (6 bases each). The CDR3 consists of 16 residues. V gave up 6 bases and J gave up 3 bases, with 20 bases separating them. The germline CDR1 and CDR2 sequences are ENHRY and SYGVKD.

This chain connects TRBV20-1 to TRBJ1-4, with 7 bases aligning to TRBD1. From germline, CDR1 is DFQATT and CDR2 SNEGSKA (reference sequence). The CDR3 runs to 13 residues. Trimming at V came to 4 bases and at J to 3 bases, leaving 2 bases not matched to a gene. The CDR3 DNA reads TGCAGTGCTATGGGACAGCCTAATGAAAAACTGTTTTTT. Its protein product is CSAMGQPNEKLFF.

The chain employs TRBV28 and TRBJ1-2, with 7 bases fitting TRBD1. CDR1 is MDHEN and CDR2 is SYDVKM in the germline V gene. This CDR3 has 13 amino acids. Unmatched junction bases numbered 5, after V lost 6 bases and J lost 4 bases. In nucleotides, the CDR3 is TGTGCCAGCAGCATGACAGGGATCTATGGCTACACCTTC. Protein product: CASSMTGIYGYTF.

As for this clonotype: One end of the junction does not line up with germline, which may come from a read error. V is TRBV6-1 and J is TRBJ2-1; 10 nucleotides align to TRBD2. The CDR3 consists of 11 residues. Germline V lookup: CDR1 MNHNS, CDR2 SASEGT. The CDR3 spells CATKLGLADKF. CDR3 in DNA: TGTGCCACCAAACTCGGACTAGCGGATAAGTTC.

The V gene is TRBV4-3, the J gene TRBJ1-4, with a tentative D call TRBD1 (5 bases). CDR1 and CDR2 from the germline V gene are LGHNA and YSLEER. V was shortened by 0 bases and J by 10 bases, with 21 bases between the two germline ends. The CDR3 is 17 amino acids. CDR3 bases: TGCGCCAGCAGCCAAGAAGGGGTCCGGGACTCACGTGGAAAACTGTTTTTT. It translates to CASSQEGVRDSRGKLFF.

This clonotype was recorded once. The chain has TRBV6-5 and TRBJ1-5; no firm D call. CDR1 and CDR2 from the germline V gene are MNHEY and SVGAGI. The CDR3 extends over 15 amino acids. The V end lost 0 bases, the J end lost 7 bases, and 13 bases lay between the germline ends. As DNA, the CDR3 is TGTGCCAGCAGTTACTCGAGGCTCAAGGTACAGCCCCAGCATTTT. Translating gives CASSYSRLKVQPQHF.

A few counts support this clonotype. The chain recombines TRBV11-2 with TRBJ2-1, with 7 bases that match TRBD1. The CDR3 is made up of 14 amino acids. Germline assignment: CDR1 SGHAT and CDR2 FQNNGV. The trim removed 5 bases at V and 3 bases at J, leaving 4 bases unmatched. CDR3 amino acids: CASSVGQSYNEQFF. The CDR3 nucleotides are TGTGCCAGCAGCGTGGGACAGAGCTACAATGAGCAGTTCTTC. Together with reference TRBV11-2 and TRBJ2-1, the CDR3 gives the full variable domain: EAGVAQSPRYKIIEKRQSVAFWCNPISGHATLYWYQQILGQGPKLLIQFQNNGVVDDSQLPKDRFSAERLKGVDSTLKIQPAKLEDSAVYLCASSVGQSYNEQFFGPGTRLTVL.

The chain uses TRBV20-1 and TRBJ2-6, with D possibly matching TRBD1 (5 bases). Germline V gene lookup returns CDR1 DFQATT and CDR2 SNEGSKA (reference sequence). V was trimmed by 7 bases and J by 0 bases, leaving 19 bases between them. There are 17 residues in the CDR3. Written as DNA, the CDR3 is TGCAGTGATAGTCTCGTTTCGCAGGGCTCTGGGGCCAACGTCCTGACTTTC. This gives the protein CSDSLVSQGSGANVLTF.

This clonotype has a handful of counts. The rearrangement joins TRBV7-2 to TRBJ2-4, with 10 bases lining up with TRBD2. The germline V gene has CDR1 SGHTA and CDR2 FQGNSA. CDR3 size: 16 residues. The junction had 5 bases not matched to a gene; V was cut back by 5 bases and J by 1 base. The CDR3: CASSPGTSEAKNIQYF. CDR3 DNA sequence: TGTGCCAGCAGCCCCGGGACTAGCGAGGCCAAAAACATTCAGTACTTC.

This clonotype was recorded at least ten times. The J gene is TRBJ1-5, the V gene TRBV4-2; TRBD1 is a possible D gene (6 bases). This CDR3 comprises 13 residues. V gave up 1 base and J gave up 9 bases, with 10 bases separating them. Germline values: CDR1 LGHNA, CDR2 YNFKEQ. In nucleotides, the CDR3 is TGTGCCAGCAGCCAAGGACAGGAGAGGCCCCAGCATTTT. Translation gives CASSQGQERPQHF.

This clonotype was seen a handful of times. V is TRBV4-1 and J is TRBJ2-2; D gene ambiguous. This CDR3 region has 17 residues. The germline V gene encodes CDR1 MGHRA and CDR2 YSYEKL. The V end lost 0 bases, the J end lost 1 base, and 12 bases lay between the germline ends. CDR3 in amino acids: CASSQDVAQKNTGELFF. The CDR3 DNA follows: TGCGCCAGCAGCCAAGATGTAGCACAGAAGAACACCGGGGAGCTGTTTTTT.

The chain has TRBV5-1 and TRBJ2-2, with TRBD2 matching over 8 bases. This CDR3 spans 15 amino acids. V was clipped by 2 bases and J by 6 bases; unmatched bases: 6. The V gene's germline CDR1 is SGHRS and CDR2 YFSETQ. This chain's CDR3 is CASSFAQGLAGELFF. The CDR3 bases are TGCGCCAGCAGCTTCGCCCAGGGACTAGCCGGGGAGCTGTTTTTT.

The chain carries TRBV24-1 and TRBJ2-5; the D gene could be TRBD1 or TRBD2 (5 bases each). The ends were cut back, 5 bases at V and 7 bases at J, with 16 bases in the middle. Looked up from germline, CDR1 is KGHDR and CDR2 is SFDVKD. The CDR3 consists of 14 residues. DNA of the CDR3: TGTGCCACCAGTGCCCTCGGGACGGAAGGGACCCAGTACTTC. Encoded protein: CATSALGTEGTQYF.

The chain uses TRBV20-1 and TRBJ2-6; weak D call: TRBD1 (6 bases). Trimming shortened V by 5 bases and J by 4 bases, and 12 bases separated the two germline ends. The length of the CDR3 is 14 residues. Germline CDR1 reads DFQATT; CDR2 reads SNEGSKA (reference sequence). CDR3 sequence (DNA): TGCAGTGCTCGACAGGTTTCAGGGGCCAACGTCCTGACTTTC. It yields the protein CSARQVSGANVLTF.

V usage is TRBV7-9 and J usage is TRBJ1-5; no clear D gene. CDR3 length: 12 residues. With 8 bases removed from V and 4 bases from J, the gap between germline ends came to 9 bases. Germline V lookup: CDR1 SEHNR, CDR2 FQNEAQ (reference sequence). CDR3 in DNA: TGTGCCAGCGGAACGGGGAATCAGCCCCAGCATTTT. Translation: CASGTGNQPQHF.

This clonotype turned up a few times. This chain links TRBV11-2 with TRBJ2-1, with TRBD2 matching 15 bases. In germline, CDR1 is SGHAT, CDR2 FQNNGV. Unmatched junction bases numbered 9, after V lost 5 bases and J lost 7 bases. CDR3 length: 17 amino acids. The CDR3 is CASSPIGTSGGSNEQFF. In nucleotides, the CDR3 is TGTGCCAGCAGCCCTATCGGGACTAGCGGGGGGTCGAATGAGCAGTTCTTC.

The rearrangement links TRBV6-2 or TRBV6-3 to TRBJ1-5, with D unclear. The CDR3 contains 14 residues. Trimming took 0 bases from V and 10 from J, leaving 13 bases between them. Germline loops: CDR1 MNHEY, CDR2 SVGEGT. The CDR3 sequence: CASSYSLSILPQHF. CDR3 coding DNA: TGTGCCAGCAGTTACTCGCTCAGTATTTTACCCCAGCATTTT.

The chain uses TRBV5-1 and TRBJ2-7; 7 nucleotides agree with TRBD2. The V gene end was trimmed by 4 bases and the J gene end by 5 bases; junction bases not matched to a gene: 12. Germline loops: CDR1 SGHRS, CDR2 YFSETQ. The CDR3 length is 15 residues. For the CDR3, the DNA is TGCGCCAGCAGCCCGGGGGGTGCCCATATGGACGAGCAGTACTTC. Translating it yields CASSPGGAHMDEQYF.

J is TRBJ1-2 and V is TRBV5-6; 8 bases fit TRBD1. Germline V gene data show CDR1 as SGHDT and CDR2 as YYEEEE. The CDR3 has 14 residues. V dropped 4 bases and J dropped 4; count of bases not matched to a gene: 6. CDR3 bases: TGTGCCAGCAGCGGAGGAGACAGGGGCTATGGCTACACCTTC. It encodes CASSGGDRGYGYTF.